The 23 T cell receptor beta chains below were found in one sample sequenced in a study of blood T cell repertoires in COVID-19. Method: immunoSEQ multiplex PCR; TCRdb's copy keeps in-frame clones and lacks some. Of 40,000 to 50,000 clones listed, roughly nine tenths are singletons. The source material was peripheral blood. All receptors come from a young man with active or convalescent COVID-19.

This clone was observed a few times. The rearrangement links TRBV12-3 or TRBV12-4 to TRBJ1-5; D gene unclear. The CDR3 runs 13 residues. Trimming shortened V by 8 bases and J by 1 base, and 9 bases separated the two germline ends. This CDR3 reads CASRRGSNQPQHF. The CDR3 bases are TGTGCCAGCCGGAGAGGGAGCAATCAGCCCCAGCATTTT.

The chain employs TRBV3-1 (or the pseudogene TRBV3-2) and TRBJ1-6; 8 bases fit TRBD1. The CDR3 totals 15 residues. With 1 base clipped from V and 8 bases from J, the junction kept 4 bases outside the gene matches. The V gene's germline CDR1 is LGHDT and CDR2 YNNKEL (reference sequence). The CDR3 region is CASSQVAGGYSPLHF. CDR3 in DNA: TGTGCCAGCAGCCAAGTAGCAGGGGGCTATTCACCCCTCCACTTT.

V is TRBV7-8 and J is TRBJ1-6, with 9 positions matching TRBD1. The trim removed 4 bases at V and 9 bases at J, leaving 7 bases unmatched. This CDR3 is built from 15 residues. The V gene's germline CDR1 is SGHVS and CDR2 FQNEAQ. The CDR3 spells CASSSQGAGGSPLHF. The CDR3, as DNA: TGTGCCAGCAGCTCACAGGGGGCCGGGGGTTCACCCCTCCACTTT.

The chain combines TRBV11-2 with TRBJ2-1, with 12 bases identical to TRBD1. The trim removed 4 bases at V and 9 bases at J, leaving 4 bases unmatched. Germline V gene sequence: CDR1 SGHAT, CDR2 FQNNGV. The CDR3 length is 14 residues. The CDR3 nucleotides are TGTGCCAGCAGCTCGGGACAGGGGGCGTTTGAGCAGTTCTTC. Protein product: CASSSGQGAFEQFF.

The chain couples TRBV9 to TRBJ1-5, with a possible D match to TRBD1 (5 bases). CDR1 and CDR2 (germline): SGDLS, YYNGEE. Trimming left V 0 bases short and J 5 bases short, with 9 bases between. CDR3 length equals 14 residues. CDR3 coding DNA: TGTGCCAGCAGCGTAGGTTCAGGGCATCAGCCCCAGCATTTT. Residues: CASSVGSGHQPQHF.

The genes are TRBV7-2 and TRBJ2-1; 8 positions match TRBD2. After removal of 4 bases from V and 8 bases from J, the junction contained 7 bases not matched to a gene. Germline V gives CDR1 SGHTA, CDR2 FQGNSA. The CDR3 sequence is 14 residues long. The CDR3 DNA reads as TGTGCCAGCAGCTGGGCGAGCGGGAGCGATGAGCAGTTCTTC. As protein: CASSWASGSDEQFF.

The CDR3 loop is CASSREAGLADTQYF. CDR3 coding DNA: TGTGCCAGCAGCCGAGAAGCGGGTCTCGCAGATACGCAGTATTTT. The genes are TRBV5-6 and TRBJ2-3, with D possibly matching TRBD2 (6 bases). The germline V and J ends were trimmed by 4 bases and 4 bases, with 16 bases remaining between them. CDR3 length: 15 amino acids. Germline CDR1 SGHDT, CDR2 YYEEEE. Full variable domain (outside the CDR3, taken from reference TRBV5-6 and TRBJ2-3): DAGVTQSPTHLIKTRGQQVTLRCSPKSGHDTVSWYQQALGQGPQFIFQYYEEEERQRGNFPDRFSGHQFPNYSSELNVNALLLGDSALYLCASSREAGLADTQYFGPGTRLTVL.

This chain connects TRBV12-3 or TRBV12-4 to TRBJ2-7; D unresolved. V was trimmed by 6 bases and J by 3 bases, leaving 12 bases between them. CDR3 length: 13 residues. CDR3 nucleotides: TGTGCCAGCAGAGGCCAGGCCAGCTACGAGCAGTACTTC. Translating gives CASRGQASYEQYF.

The CDR3: CAWSLRRRGRGSYNEQFF. The CDR3, as DNA: TGTGCCTGGAGTTTGAGGCGGCGAGGGAGAGGGTCCTACAATGAGCAGTTCTTC. The V and J genes are TRBV30 and TRBJ2-1, with D possibly matching TRBD2 (5 bases). This CDR3 spans 18 amino acids. V lost 2 bases and J 1 base, leaving 21 bases between the germline ends. CDR1 is GTSNPN and CDR2 is SVGIG in the germline V gene (reference sequence).

This clone was observed a few times. The chain carries TRBV5-1 and TRBJ2-2; tentative D call: TRBD1 (5 bases). Trimming stripped 5 bases from V and 8 bases from J, with 10 bases between. This CDR3 spans 12 amino acids. Germline loops: CDR1 SGHRS, CDR2 YFSETQ. The CDR3, as DNA: TGCGCCAGCAGTTCAGGGTCTGGGGAGCTGTTTTTT. Translating it yields CASSSGSGELFF.

This sequence joins TRBV19 and TRBJ2-3, with 13 bases lining up with TRBD2. The CDR3 runs 16 residues. The V gene's germline CDR1 is LNHDA and CDR2 SQIVND (reference sequence). The V and J ends lost 5 bases and 3 bases, in that order; junction bases with no gene match: 5. CDR3 sequence: CASSPRTSGSTDTQYF. DNA of the CDR3: TGTGCCAGTAGTCCCAGGACTAGCGGGAGTACAGATACGCAGTATTTT.

The chain has TRBV19 and TRBJ2-4; 7 bases align to TRBD2. Trimming removed 4 bases from V and 3 bases from J; junction bases left unmatched: 3. This CDR3 comprises 14 residues. Germline V lookup: CDR1 LNHDA, CDR2 SQIVND (reference sequence). CDR3 sequence reads: CASSRDYGKNIQYF. The CDR3 nucleotides read TGTGCCAGTAGTAGGGACTACGGCAAAAACATTCAGTACTTC.

The rearrangement joins TRBV3-1 (or the pseudogene TRBV3-2) to TRBJ2-1; 12 bases map to TRBD2. The CDR3 has 15 residues. V shed 6 bases and J 5 bases; nucleotides not matched to a gene: 5. Germline CDR1 is LGHDT and CDR2 is YNNKEL (reference sequence). The CDR3 DNA follows: TGTGCCAGCAGGCTAGCGGGGGGGCCCAACAATGAGCAGTTCTTC. Protein product: CASRLAGGPNNEQFF.

The rearrangement links TRBV19 to TRBJ1-2; D gene unclear. Germline values: CDR1 LNHDA, CDR2 SQIVND (reference sequence). V lost 7 bases and J lost 0, with 15 bases in between. CDR3 length: 15 residues. The CDR3 protein is CASTVGPGANYGYTF. The CDR3 DNA follows: TGTGCCAGTACTGTAGGCCCCGGAGCTAACTATGGCTACACCTTC.

The genes are TRBV5-6 and TRBJ2-1; D is undetermined. V dropped 0 bases and J dropped 4 bases, with 8 bases sitting between them. Per the germline V gene, CDR1 is SGHDT and CDR2 is YYEEEE. This CDR3 has 14 amino acids. The CDR3 here is CASSLAGIYNEQFF. The CDR3 DNA sequence: TGTGCCAGCAGCTTGGCCGGTATATACAATGAGCAGTTCTTC.

The V gene is TRBV6-2 or TRBV6-3, the J gene TRBJ1-1; D may be TRBD1 (6 bases). This CDR3 is 13 amino acids long. V was clipped by 6 bases and J by 6 bases, with 14 bases between them. CDR1 is MNHEY and CDR2 is SVGEGT in the germline V gene. CDR3 loop: CASSLKGGAEAFF. The CDR3 nucleotides read TGTGCCAGCAGCCTCAAAGGGGGGGCTGAAGCTTTCTTT.

This chain links TRBV24-1 with TRBJ1-6; a weak D match, TRBD1 (6 bases). V shed 5 bases and J shed 2 bases, with 12 bases lying between them. The CDR3 is 16 amino acids. The V gene's germline CDR1 is KGHDR and CDR2 SFDVKD. The CDR3 DNA is TGTGCCACCAGTGGGGGGCGGGGGCCCTATAATTCACCCCTCCACTTT. Translation: CATSGGRGPYNSPLHF.

The genes are TRBV7-2 and TRBJ1-6; possible D gene TRBD1, 6 bases. Germline assignment: CDR1 SGHTA and CDR2 FQGNSA. With 6 bases removed from V and 4 bases from J, the gap between germline ends came to 16 bases. The CDR3 runs 16 residues. The CDR3 loop reads CASRLFSGDYNSPLHF. CDR3 DNA: TGTGCCAGCAGACTTTTCTCAGGGGATTATAATTCACCCCTCCACTTT. Supplemented by reference TRBV7-2 and TRBJ1-6, the full variable domain reads GAGVSQSPSNKVTEKGKDVELRCDPISGHTALYWYRQSLGQGLEFLIYFQGNSAPDKSGLPSDRFSAERTGGSVSTLTIQRTQQEDSAVYLCASRLFSGDYNSPLHFGNGTRLTVT.

This chain connects TRBV11-3 to TRBJ1-2; 8 bases align to TRBD1. Germline values: CDR1 SGHNT, CDR2 YENEEA. CDR3 length equals 18 residues. With V trimmed by 1 base and J by 3 bases, 13 bases remained unmatched. The CDR3 DNA reads as TGTGCCAGCAGCTTAGGGGCTCGAGGACAGGGCACGTACTATGGCTACACCTTC. It specifies CASSLGARGQGTYYGYTF.

The CDR3: CASSWLAGEYNEQFF. The CDR3 DNA reads as TGTGCCAGTAGTTGGTTGGCAGGGGAGTACAATGAGCAGTTCTTC. J is TRBJ2-1 and V is TRBV19; weak D call: TRBD1 (6 bases). The CDR3 has 15 amino acids. Trimming cost V 5 bases and J 4 bases, with 15 bases left between them. The germline CDR1 and CDR2 sequences are LNHDA and SQIVND (reference sequence). The variable domain in full, completed from reference TRBV19 and TRBJ2-1, reads DGGITQSPKYLFRKEGQNVTLSCEQNLNHDAMYWYRQDPGQGLRLIYYSQIVNDFQKGDIAEGYSVSREKKESFPLTVTSAQKNPTAFYLCASSWLAGEYNEQFFGPGTRLTVL.

This chain joins TRBV7-2 and TRBJ2-1, with TRBD2 matching 9 bases. The CDR3 contains 17 residues. The V gene's germline CDR1 is SGHTA and CDR2 FQGNSA. V shed 4 bases, J shed 0 bases, and the junction held 7 bases outside the gene matches. CDR3 region: CASSSRTSASSYNEQFF. In nucleotides, the CDR3 is TGTGCCAGCAGCTCAAGGACTAGCGCTAGCTCCTACAATGAGCAGTTCTTC.

This chain joins TRBV5-1 and TRBJ2-7, with D unresolved. The CDR3 is made up of 14 amino acids. Germline V lookup: CDR1 SGHRS, CDR2 YFSETQ. Deletions cut 0 bases from V and 3 bases from J, with 10 bases between. The CDR3 reads CASSLGADNYEQYF. CDR3 DNA: TGCGCCAGCAGCTTGGGGGCAGATAACTACGAGCAGTACTTC.

The genes are TRBV12-3 or TRBV12-4 and TRBJ2-3; D is uncertain. Trimming cost V 5 bases and J 0 bases, with 3 bases left between them. The CDR3 totals 12 residues. The CDR3 nucleotides are TGTGCCAGCAGTACTAGCACAGATACGCAGTATTTT. This gives the protein CASSTSTDTQYF.